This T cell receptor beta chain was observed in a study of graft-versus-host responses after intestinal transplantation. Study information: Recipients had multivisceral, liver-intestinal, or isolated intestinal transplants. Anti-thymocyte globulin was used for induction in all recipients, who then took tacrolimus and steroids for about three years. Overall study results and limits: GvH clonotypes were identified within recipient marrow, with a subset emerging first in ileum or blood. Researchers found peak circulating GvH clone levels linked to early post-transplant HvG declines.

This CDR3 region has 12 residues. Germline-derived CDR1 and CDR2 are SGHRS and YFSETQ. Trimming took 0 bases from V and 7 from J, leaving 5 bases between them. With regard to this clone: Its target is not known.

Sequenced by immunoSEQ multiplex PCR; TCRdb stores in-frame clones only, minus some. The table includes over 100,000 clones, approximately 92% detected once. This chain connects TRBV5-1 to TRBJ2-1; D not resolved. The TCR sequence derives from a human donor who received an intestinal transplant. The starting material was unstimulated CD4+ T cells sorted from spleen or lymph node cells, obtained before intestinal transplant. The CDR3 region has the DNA TGCGCCAGCAGCTTGGTTATGAATGAGCAGTTCTTC. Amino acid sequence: CASSLVMNEQFF.